A single sample is the source of the 9 T cell receptor beta chains below, sequenced in a study of long-term antiretroviral therapy in people with HIV. Survey level was the resolution at which the v3.0 immunoSEQ assay ran. Here immunoSEQ multiplex PCR was the method, and the copy in TCRdb shows in-frame clones only, minus some. The sample holds under 30,000 clones, 60% to 85% seen once. Source: unsorted PBMCs, taken 2.1 years after starting antiretroviral therapy. These receptors came from a man aged 30-40 years with HIV.

This chain connects TRBV10-3 to TRBJ2-1; TRBD1 aligns across 8 bases. Germline CDR1 is ENHRY and CDR2 is SYGVKD. The CDR3 runs to 13 residues. V was clipped by 10 bases and J by 4 bases; unmatched bases: 6. CDR3 DNA sequence: TGTGCCACCCAGACAGGGGAATACAATGAGCAGTTCTTC. It translates to CATQTGEYNEQFF.

The chain recombines TRBV29-1 with TRBJ1-1; D remains unclear. The CDR3 extends over 13 amino acids. CDR1 and CDR2 (germline): SQVTM, ANQGSEA. V was cut by 4 bases and J by 1 base, with 10 bases left in between. The DNA of the CDR3 is TGCAGCGTTGCGGGTCACCCGAACACTGAAGCTTTCTTT. Its protein product is CSVAGHPNTEAFF.

This chain uses TRBV9 with TRBJ1-6; the match to TRBD1 covers 8 bases. V was clipped by 4 bases and J by 4 bases; unmatched bases: 13. The germline CDR1 and CDR2 sequences are SGDLS and YYNGEE. This CDR3 has 18 amino acids. The chain's CDR3 is CASSPHRTGPYYNSPLHF. CDR3 coding DNA: TGTGCCAGCAGCCCTCACCGGACAGGGCCCTATTATAATTCACCCCTCCACTTT.

CDR3 region: CASSATTGNTIYF. In DNA form, the CDR3 reads TGTGCCAGCAGCGCCACTACTGGAAACACCATATATTTT. The rearrangement uses TRBV9 and TRBJ1-3; no reliable D call. The CDR3 is 13 amino acids. Germline CDR1 is SGDLS and CDR2 is YYNGEE. The V end was cut by 3 bases, the J end by 2 bases, with 6 bases between.

The V call is TRBV5-3, the J call TRBJ2-7; weak D call: TRBD2 (6 bases). Being an ORF, TRBV5-3 has a function that is uncertain. The ends were cut back, 0 bases at V and 2 bases at J, with 12 bases in the middle. The CDR3 has 15 residues. The CDR3 bases are TGTGCCAGAAGCTTGGTAGGCAGGAGGGCCTACGAGCAGTACTTC. Translation gives CARSLVGRRAYEQYF.

The V gene is TRBV13, the J gene TRBJ1-2; D not resolved. The CDR3 covers 12 residues. Germline V gene sequence: CDR1 PRHDT, CDR2 FYEKMQ (reference sequence). The V end lost 5 bases, the J end lost 4 bases, and 8 bases lay between the germline ends. The DNA for the CDR3 is TGTGCCAGCAGCCAGGTATCCTATGGCTACACCTTC. Amino acid sequence: CASSQVSYGYTF.

The rearrangement links TRBV5-4 to TRBJ2-3, with TRBD2 matching over 11 bases. Germline trimming cut 4 bases from V and 5 bases from J; bases unmatched to any gene: 12. The length of the CDR3 is 17 residues. Germline V lookup: CDR1 SGHNT, CDR2 YYREEE (reference sequence). Here the CDR3 DNA reads TGTGCCAGCAGCCCAGTCCCTAGCGGGGGGCGGGTAGATACGCAGTATTTT. The encoded protein is CASSPVPSGGRVDTQYF.

The J gene is TRBJ2-7, the V gene TRBV5-4; possibly TRBD1 for D (6 bases). V dropped 0 bases and J dropped 4 bases, with 8 bases sitting between them. CDR1 and CDR2 (germline): SGHNT, YYREEE (reference sequence). The CDR3 is 13 residues long. The CDR3 is CASSLARGYEQYF. In DNA form, the CDR3 reads TGTGCCAGCAGCTTGGCCAGGGGTTACGAGCAGTACTTC.

CDR3 DNA sequence: TGTGCCAGCAGTCTTCGACAGGGGGGTCAGCCCCAGCATTTT. Translated: CASSLRQGGQPQHF. The chain uses TRBV27 and TRBJ1-5, with 9 bases fitting TRBD1. Trimming took 5 bases from V and 6 from J; bases not matched to a gene: 5. From germline, CDR1 is MNHEY and CDR2 SMNVEV (reference sequence). This CDR3 spans 14 amino acids.